The clone carrying this TCR beta chain has a single count. No antigen is known for it. Nashville, Tennessee was home to all donors, each a Caucasian adult. This sample was taken from a study of shared clonotypes between healthy human individuals. Only in-frame clones appear in the TCRdb table, and some are missing; sequencing was by immunoSEQ multiplex PCR. The table has 450,000 to 500,000 clones, over 70% seen once; the top ten hold about 13%. Germline CDR1 reads SQVTM; CDR2 reads ANQGSEA. V lost 4 bases and J lost 5, with 14 bases in between. CDR3 length: 13 amino acids. Study-wide results and caveats: Since donors were few, the genetic and exposure-history diversity represented was limited. Among donors, sharing of clonotypes was expected to be affected by sequencing depth.

The sequenced sample was PBMCs. The V call is TRBV29-1, the J call TRBJ2-5, with D possibly being TRBD2 (6 bases). The sequence was obtained from a woman aged 40 to 55 in good health. Some clones in this sample may be carry-over from other donors' samples. The CDR3 region is CSVGWGGDETQYF. The CDR3 region has the DNA TGCAGCGTTGGTTGGGGCGGGGATGAGACCCAGTACTTC.